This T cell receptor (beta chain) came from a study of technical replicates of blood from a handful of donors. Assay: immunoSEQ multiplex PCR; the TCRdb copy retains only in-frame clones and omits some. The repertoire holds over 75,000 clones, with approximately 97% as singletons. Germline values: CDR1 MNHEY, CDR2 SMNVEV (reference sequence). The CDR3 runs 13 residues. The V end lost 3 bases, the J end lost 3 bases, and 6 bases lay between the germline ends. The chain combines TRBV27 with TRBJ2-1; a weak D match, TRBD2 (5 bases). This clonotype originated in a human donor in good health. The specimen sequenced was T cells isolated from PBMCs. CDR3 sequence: CASSFDYYNEQFF. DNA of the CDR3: TGTGCCAGCAGTTTTGACTACTACAATGAGCAGTTCTTC.